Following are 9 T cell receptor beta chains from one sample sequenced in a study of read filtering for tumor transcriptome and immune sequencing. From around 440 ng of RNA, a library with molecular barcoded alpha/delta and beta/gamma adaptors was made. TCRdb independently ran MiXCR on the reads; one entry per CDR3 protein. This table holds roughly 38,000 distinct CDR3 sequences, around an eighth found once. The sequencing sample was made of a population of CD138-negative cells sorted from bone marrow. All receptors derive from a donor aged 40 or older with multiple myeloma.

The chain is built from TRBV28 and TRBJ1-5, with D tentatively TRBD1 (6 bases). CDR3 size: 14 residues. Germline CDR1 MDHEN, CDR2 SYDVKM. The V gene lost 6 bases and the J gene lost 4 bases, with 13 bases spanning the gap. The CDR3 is CASRPGQLNQPQHF. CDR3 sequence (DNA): TGTGCCAGCAGGCCTGGACAGCTGAATCAGCCCCAGCATTTT.

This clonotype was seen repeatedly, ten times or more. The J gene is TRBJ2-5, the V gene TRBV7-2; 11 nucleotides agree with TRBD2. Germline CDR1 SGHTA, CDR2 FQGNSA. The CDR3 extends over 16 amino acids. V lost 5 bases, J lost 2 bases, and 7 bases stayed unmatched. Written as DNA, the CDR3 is TGTGCCAGCAGCATACCGGGACTAGCGGAACAAGAGACCCAGTACTTC. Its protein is CASSIPGLAEQETQYF. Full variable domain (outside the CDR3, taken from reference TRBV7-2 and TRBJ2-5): GAGVSQSPSNKVTEKGKDVELRCDPISGHTALYWYRQSLGQGLEFLIYFQGNSAPDKSGLPSDRFSAERTGGSVSTLTIQRTQQEDSAVYLCASSIPGLAEQETQYFGPGTRLLVL.

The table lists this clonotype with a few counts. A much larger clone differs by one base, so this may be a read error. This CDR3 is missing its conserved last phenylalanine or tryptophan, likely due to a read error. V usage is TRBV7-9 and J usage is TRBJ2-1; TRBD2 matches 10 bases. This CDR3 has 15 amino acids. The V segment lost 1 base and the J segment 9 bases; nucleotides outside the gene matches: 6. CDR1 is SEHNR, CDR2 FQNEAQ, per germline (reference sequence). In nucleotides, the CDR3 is TGTGCCAGCAGCTTAGGGCTAGCGGGAGTGGGTGAGCAGTTCCTC. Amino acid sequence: CASSLGLAGVGEQFL.

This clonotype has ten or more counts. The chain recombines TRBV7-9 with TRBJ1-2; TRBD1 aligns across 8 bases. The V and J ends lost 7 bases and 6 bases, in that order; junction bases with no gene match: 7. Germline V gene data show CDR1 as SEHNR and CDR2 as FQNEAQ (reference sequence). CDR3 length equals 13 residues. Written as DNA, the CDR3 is TGTGCCAGCACCCACAGGGGGGGCGATGGCTACACCTTC. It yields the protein CASTHRGGDGYTF.

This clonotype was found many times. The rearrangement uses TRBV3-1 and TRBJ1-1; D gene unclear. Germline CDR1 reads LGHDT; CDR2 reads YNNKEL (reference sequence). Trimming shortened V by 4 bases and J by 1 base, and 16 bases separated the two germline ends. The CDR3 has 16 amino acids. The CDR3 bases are TGTGCCAGCAGCCCCGCTCGAGGGCAGAAGAACACTGAAGCTTTCTTT. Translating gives CASSPARGQKNTEAFF.

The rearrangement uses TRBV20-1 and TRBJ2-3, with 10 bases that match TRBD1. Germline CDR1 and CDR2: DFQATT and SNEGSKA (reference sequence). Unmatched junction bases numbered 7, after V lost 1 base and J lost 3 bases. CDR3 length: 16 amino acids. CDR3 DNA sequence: TGCAGTGCTAGAGTACCCTTGGGACAGGGGACAGATACGCAGTATTTT. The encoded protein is CSARVPLGQGTDTQYF.

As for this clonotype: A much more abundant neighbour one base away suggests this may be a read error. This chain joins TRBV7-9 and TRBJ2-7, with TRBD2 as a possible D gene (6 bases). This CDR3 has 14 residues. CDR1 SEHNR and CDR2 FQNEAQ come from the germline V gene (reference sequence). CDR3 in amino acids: CARSLEGRAGEQYF. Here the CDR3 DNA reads TGTGCCCGCAGCTTAGAGGGCAGGGCGGGAGAGCAGTACTTC.

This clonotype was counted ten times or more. This CDR3 is CSVLPGGENTGELFF. The CDR3 coding sequence is TGCAGCGTTTTACCCGGAGGGGAGAACACCGGGGAGCTGTTTTTT. The rearrangement joins TRBV29-1 to TRBJ2-2, with TRBD2 as a possible D gene (6 bases). V was clipped by 5 bases and J by 1 base, with 14 bases between them. The CDR3 has 15 amino acids. Looked up from germline, CDR1 is SQVTM and CDR2 is ANQGSEA.

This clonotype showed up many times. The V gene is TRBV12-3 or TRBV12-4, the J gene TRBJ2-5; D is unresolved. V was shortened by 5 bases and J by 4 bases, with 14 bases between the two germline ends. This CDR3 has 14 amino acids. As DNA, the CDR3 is TGTGCCAGCAGTACCACCTCCAGGAGAGAGACCCAGTACTTC. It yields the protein CASSTTSRRETQYF.